This T cell receptor (beta chain) was sequenced in a study of T cell clones after liver transplantation. About the research overall: TCRbeta sequencing after a pre-transplant mixed lymphocyte reaction identified graft-donor-reactive clones, later tracked in post-transplant blood. Three of eight recipients were HCV-positive; others had non-autoimmune, non-viral indications. General study findings and limits: Donor-reactive sequences fell more than third party-reactive ones, suggesting partial deletion.

V lost 9 bases, J lost 5 bases, and 3 bases stayed unmatched. This CDR3 comprises 12 residues. Looked up from germline, CDR1 is LNHDA and CDR2 is SQIVND (reference sequence). Clones were sequenced by immunoSEQ multiplex PCR, and TCRdb holds only the in-frame ones, with some missing. The sample shows about 51,000 clones, roughly 90% of them seen only once. A remark on this clone: What it binds is unknown.

This chain joins TRBV19 and TRBJ1-1; 10 positions match TRBD1. Material: CD8+ T cells from blood, obtained 12 months after liver transplant. This receptor was identified in a human patient who received a liver transplant. The T cells may come from the graft donor. CDR3 nucleotides: TGTGCCAGCGGGACAGGGGAGACTGAAGCTTTCTTT. It yields the protein CASGTGETEAFF.